The following is a TCR beta chain sequence with its context. The CDR3 covers 16 residues. CDR1 and CDR2 (germline): SGHRS, YFSETQ. V shed 0 bases and J 4 bases; nucleotides not matched to a gene: 5. The data derive from a study of blood T cell repertoires in COVID-19. Original processing notes: Reference gene primer amplification yielded estimated nucleated cell counts. The protocol was immunoSEQ multiplex PCR, while the TCRdb copy is restricted to in-frame clones and leaves out a portion. D and trimming were read from the DNA, whereas the V and J calls and clone size are those reported in that table. The sample lists 61,000 or so clones; approximately 80% were seen once.

The V gene is TRBV5-1, the J gene TRBJ2-3; 10 nucleotides match TRBD1. Sequences were obtained from peripheral blood. This TCR was sampled from a woman aged 70-85 years with acute or convalescent COVID-19. In DNA, the CDR3 is TGCGCCAGCAGCTTGGCCGGGACAGGGGATGCAGATACGCAGTATTTT. Residues: CASSLAGTGDADTQYF.